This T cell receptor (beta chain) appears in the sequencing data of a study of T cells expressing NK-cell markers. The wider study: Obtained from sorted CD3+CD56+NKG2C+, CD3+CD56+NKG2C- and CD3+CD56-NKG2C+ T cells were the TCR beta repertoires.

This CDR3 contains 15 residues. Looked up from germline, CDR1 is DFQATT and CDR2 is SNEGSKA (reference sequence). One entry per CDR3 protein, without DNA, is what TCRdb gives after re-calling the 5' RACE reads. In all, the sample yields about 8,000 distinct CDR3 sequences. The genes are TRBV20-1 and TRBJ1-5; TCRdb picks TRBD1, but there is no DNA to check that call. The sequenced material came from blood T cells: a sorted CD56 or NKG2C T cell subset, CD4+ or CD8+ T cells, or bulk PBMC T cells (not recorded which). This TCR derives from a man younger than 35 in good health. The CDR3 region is CSARGETGEGQPQHF.